A single sample is the source of the 29 T cell receptor beta chains below, sequenced in a study of blood T cells in healthy people across ages. The use of a sample-barcoded 5' primer and a J-beta primer mix characterized a second PCR of about 7 to 12 cycles. A single record per CDR3 protein comes from TCRdb applying MiXCR to the 5' RACE reads. The data hold approximately 730,000 distinct CDR3 sequences, with roughly 47% observed a single time. Sequenced: blood. These receptors all come from a woman aged 55-69 years in good health.

This clonotype has at least ten counts. The chain has TRBV6-2 or TRBV6-3 and TRBJ2-6; a weak D match, TRBD2 (5 bases). This CDR3 is 13 amino acids long. The germline V gene encodes CDR1 MNHEY and CDR2 SVGEGT. V was clipped by 10 bases and J by 4 bases, with 11 bases between them. The CDR3 nucleotides are TGTGCCACCACCCCGGGAGGGGCCAACGTCCTGACTTTC. Its translation: CATTPGGANVLTF.

Of note for this clonotype: The junction differs from germline at one of its ends, possibly a read error. The chain uses TRBV28 and TRBJ2-7; possible D gene TRBD1, 6 bases. Germline CDR1 reads MDHEN; CDR2 reads SYDVKM. The CDR3 spans 14 residues. The CDR3 is CANSLAGEPYEQYF. CDR3 coding DNA: TGTGCCAACAGTTTGGCAGGGGAGCCCTACGAGCAGTACTTC.

V and J are TRBV5-1 and TRBJ1-4, with 10 bases identical to TRBD1. Germline-derived CDR1 and CDR2 are SGHRS and YFSETQ. With V trimmed by 3 bases and J by 8 bases, 4 bases remained unmatched. The CDR3 runs to 14 residues. CDR3 nucleotide sequence: TGCGCCAGCAGCTGGGACAGGGGAGGCGAAAAACTGTTTTTT. Its protein is CASSWDRGGEKLFF.

This clonotype is a singleton in its sample. The chain links TRBV4-3 to TRBJ2-3; 8 bases fit TRBD2. The CDR3 is made up of 21 amino acids. Germline V gene lookup returns CDR1 LGHNA and CDR2 YSLEER. V trimming: 0 bases; J trimming: 3 bases; junction bases outside the gene matches: 20. The DNA of the CDR3 is TGCGCCAGCAGCCAAGATGCCCCCAACGCGGGGGGCACAGACGAAACAGATACGCAGTATTTT. Its protein product is CASSQDAPNAGGTDETDTQYF.

This clonotype has just one count. This rearrangement joins TRBV19 to TRBJ1-5; TRBD1 aligns across 8 bases. Germline CDR1 is LNHDA and CDR2 is SQIVND (reference sequence). V was pared by 4 bases and J by 5 bases, with 4 bases of the junction left unmatched. The CDR3 sequence is 14 residues long. The chain's CDR3 is CASSRMGQDQPQHF. In DNA, the CDR3 is TGTGCCAGTAGTAGAATGGGACAGGATCAGCCCCAGCATTTT.

The sample holds a few counts of this clonotype. The rearrangement uses TRBV14 and TRBJ2-3; TRBD2 is a possible D gene (7 bases). This CDR3 is 16 amino acids long. Looked up from germline, CDR1 is SGHDN and CDR2 is FVKESK. V was pared by 8 bases and J by 6 bases, with 24 bases between. The CDR3: CASSPAWGRERDTQYF. The CDR3 nucleotides are TGTGCCAGCTCCCCCGCGTGGGGGCGGGAGAGGGATACGCAGTATTTT.

As regards this clonotype: One end of the junction varies from germline; a read error may be responsible. The chain carries TRBV12-3 or TRBV12-4 and TRBJ1-2; no clear D gene. CDR3 length: 14 amino acids. The CDR3 loop is CASTPGSGNCGYTF. The CDR3 DNA reads TGTGCCAGCACCCCCGGGTCGGGGAACTGTGGCTACACCTTC.

Only a few counts were recorded for this clonotype. The chain couples TRBV4-2 to TRBJ2-1, with D maybe TRBD2 (5 bases). With 5 bases removed from V and 5 bases from J, the gap between germline ends came to 10 bases. This CDR3 comprises 13 residues. Germline V gene data show CDR1 as LGHNA and CDR2 as YNFKEQ. The CDR3 loop is CASSRKLDNEQFF. The DNA of the CDR3 is TGTGCCAGCAGCAGGAAACTAGACAATGAGCAGTTCTTC.

The chain recombines TRBV5-1 with TRBJ2-5; TRBD2 matches 8 bases. Per the germline V gene, CDR1 is SGHRS and CDR2 is YFSETQ. The CDR3 has 15 amino acids. The V and J ends lost 2 bases and 2 bases, in that order; junction bases with no gene match: 5. The DNA of the CDR3 is TGCGCCAGCAGCTTATCGGGGGGGACTCAAGAGACCCAGTACTTC. Amino acid sequence: CASSLSGGTQETQYF.

This clonotype showed up just a few times. This sequence joins TRBV12-3 or TRBV12-4 and TRBJ2-7, with 10 positions matching TRBD1. After removal of 4 bases from V and 7 bases from J, the junction contained 10 bases not matched to a gene. The CDR3 has 15 residues. The CDR3 spells CASSSRDRGPGEQYF. The DNA of the CDR3 is TGTGCCAGCAGTTCCAGGGACAGGGGTCCGGGAGAGCAGTACTTC.

This clonotype was found a few times. CDR3 sequence (DNA): TGCGCCAGCAGCTCGGACAGGAACCTGGTGAACACTGAAGCTTTCTTT. Protein sequence: CASSSDRNLVNTEAFF. The V and J genes are TRBV5-1 and TRBJ1-1, with 7 bases identical to TRBD1. This CDR3 region has 16 residues. V shed 3 bases, J shed 0 bases, and the junction held 8 bases outside the gene matches. In germline, CDR1 is SGHRS, CDR2 YFSETQ.

The rearrangement uses TRBV5-1 and TRBJ2-7; possibly TRBD1 for D (6 bases). The V end was cut by 10 bases, the J end by 0 bases, with 17 bases between. CDR1 is SGHRS and CDR2 is YFSETQ in the germline V gene. The CDR3 is 14 amino acids. The chain's CDR3 is CAGRDTYHSYEQYF. The CDR3 nucleotides read TGCGCCGGAAGGGACACTTACCACTCCTACGAGCAGTACTTC.

This clonotype was counted a few times. The chain employs TRBV3-1 and TRBJ2-7, with 9 bases fitting TRBD2. The ends lost 0 bases at V and 4 bases at J; junction bases unmatched: 4. This CDR3 spans 15 amino acids. Looked up from germline, CDR1 is LGHDT and CDR2 is YNNKEL (reference sequence). The CDR3 coding sequence is TGTGCCAGCAGCCAAGATTTGCTAGCGGGGTACGAGCAGTACTTC. It translates to CASSQDLLAGYEQYF.

The chain joins TRBV2 to TRBJ2-7; 9 nucleotides agree with TRBD1. J was trimmed by 5 bases and V by 8 bases; bases with no gene match: 10. From germline, CDR1 is SNHLY and CDR2 FYNNEI. The CDR3 runs to 14 residues. DNA for the CDR3: TGTGCCAGCGAGCGGGGACAGGGTATCAACGAGCAGTACTTC. This translates into CASERGQGINEQYF.

J is TRBJ2-1 and V is TRBV6-1; 10 bases fit TRBD1. Germline-derived CDR1 and CDR2 are MNHNS and SASEGT. J gave up 7 bases and V 7 bases, and 7 bases lay outside the gene matches. This CDR3 has 14 amino acids. The CDR3 is CASTGQGVANEQFF. The CDR3 DNA follows: TGTGCCAGCACCGGACAGGGGGTGGCTAATGAGCAGTTCTTC.

The V and J genes are TRBV7-9 and TRBJ2-7; 10 nucleotides agree with TRBD1. Germline-derived CDR1 and CDR2 are SEHNR and FQNEAQ (reference sequence). V lost 2 bases to trimming and J lost 5 bases; unmatched junction nucleotides: 6. The CDR3 consists of 15 residues. CDR3 nucleotide sequence: TGTGCCAGCAGCTTAAATGGACAGGGGGTCGACGAGCAGTACTTC. It codes for CASSLNGQGVDEQYF.

CDR3 protein: CASTLAGGRNNEQFF. For the CDR3, the DNA is TGTGCCAGCACACTAGCGGGGGGGAGAAACAATGAGCAGTTCTTC. The chain uses TRBV7-9 and TRBJ2-1; 13 bases line up with TRBD2. CDR1 SEHNR and CDR2 FQNEAQ come from the germline V gene (reference sequence). V shed 7 bases and J 5 bases; nucleotides not matched to a gene: 5. This CDR3 has 15 residues. The full variable domain, in which reference TRBV7-9 and TRBJ2-1 provide the parts outside the CDR3, is DTGVSQNPRHKITKRGQNVTFRCDPISEHNRLYWYRQTLGQGPEFLTYFQNEAQLEKSRLLSDRFSAERPKGSFSTLEIQRTEQGDSAMYLCASTLAGGRNNEQFFGPGTRLTVL.

This chain connects TRBV9 to TRBJ1-1; D is unclear. V was pared by 0 bases and J by 1 base, with 13 bases between. The CDR3 runs 16 residues. Germline lookup yields CDR1 SGDLS and CDR2 YYNGEE. The CDR3 DNA reads TGTGCCAGCAGCGTAGTCGGGCACCTGGGGAACACTGAAGCTTTCTTT. Amino acid sequence: CASSVVGHLGNTEAFF.

This clonotype has only a few counts. The chain combines TRBV30 with TRBJ2-7; D is unresolved. The CDR3 has 11 residues. Trimming shortened V by 5 bases and J by 1 base, and 6 bases separated the two germline ends. In germline, CDR1 is GTSNPN, CDR2 SVGIG (reference sequence). The CDR3 nucleotides read TGTGCCTGGGACGTTTCCTACGAGCAGTACTTC. This gives the protein CAWDVSYEQYF.

The chain carries TRBV10-2 and TRBJ2-3; 11 nucleotides line up with TRBD2. There are 14 residues in the CDR3. Germline assignment: CDR1 WSHSY and CDR2 SAAADI. Trimming at V came to 7 bases and at J to 6 bases, leaving 6 bases not matched to a gene. CDR3 loop: CASKRLAGFDTQYF. The CDR3 DNA reads TGCGCCAGCAAACGACTAGCGGGGTTTGATACGCAGTATTTT.

The chain uses TRBV29-1 and TRBJ2-7; the D gene is possibly TRBD1 (5 bases). The CDR3 covers 14 residues. The germline gives CDR1 SQVTM, CDR2 ANQGSEA. V lost 5 bases, J lost 2 bases, and 16 bases lay in between. CDR3 nucleotide sequence: TGCAGCGTTACGCCCCAGGGAAGCCCCTACGAGCAGTACTTC. Translated, it gives CSVTPQGSPYEQYF.

This clonotype was counted between two and nine times. This sequence joins TRBV5-1 and TRBJ1-6; D might be TRBD1 (6 bases). Trimming left V 0 bases short and J 9 bases short, with 13 bases between. The CDR3 totals 15 residues. The germline CDR1 and CDR2 sequences are SGHRS and YFSETQ. The CDR3 sequence: CASSLEQGILSPLHF. The CDR3 coding sequence is TGCGCCAGCAGCTTGGAACAGGGTATTCTTTCACCCCTCCACTTT. The variable domain in full, with the rest retrieved from reference TRBV5-1 and TRBJ1-6, is KAGVTQTPRYLIKTRGQQVTLSCSPISGHRSVSWYQQTPGQGLQFLFEYFSETQRNKGNFPGRFSGRQFSNSRSEMNVSTLELGDSALYLCASSLEQGILSPLHFGNGTRLTVT.

The rearrangement joins TRBV27 to TRBJ2-1; 7 bases are a match to TRBD2. Germline CDR1 MNHEY, CDR2 SMNVEV (reference sequence). J was trimmed by 6 bases and V by 2 bases; bases with no gene match: 4. This CDR3 has 14 amino acids. CDR3 residues: CASSLGGGGNEQFF. CDR3 nucleotide sequence: TGTGCCAGCAGTTTAGGGGGGGGAGGCAATGAGCAGTTCTTC.

The CDR3 sequence is CSANIRRRGGSDTQYF. The CDR3 DNA follows: TGCAGTGCTAACATAAGACGGCGGGGGGGTAGCGATACGCAGTATTTT. The genes are TRBV20-1 and TRBJ2-3, with TRBD2 matching over 9 bases. The CDR3 is 16 amino acids. Germline CDR1 and CDR2: DFQATT and SNEGSKA (reference sequence). The V and J ends lost 4 bases and 6 bases, in that order; junction bases with no gene match: 14.

V is TRBV6-2 or TRBV6-3 and J is TRBJ2-1; D uncertain. CDR3 size: 15 residues. Germline lookup yields CDR1 MNHEY and CDR2 SVGEGT. Trimming removed 4 bases at V and 9 bases at J, with 19 bases between. CDR3 bases: TGTGCCAGCAGTTTAGCCCCTCCTTTGGGAAGTGAGCAGTTCTTC. Amino acid sequence: CASSLAPPLGSEQFF.

Regarding this clonotype: This clone may be a read error of a much larger clone one base away. CDR3 DNA sequence: TGCAGTGCTAGTTGGGGCGGGAGCTACGAGCGGTACTTC. This gives the protein CSASWGGSYERYF. The chain uses TRBV20-1 and TRBJ2-7, with 7 bases lining up with TRBD2. The CDR3 runs 13 residues. Germline V gene sequence: CDR1 DFQATT, CDR2 SNEGSKA (reference sequence).

This clonotype was recorded only once. The chain couples TRBV20-1 to TRBJ2-7; 7 nucleotides match TRBD2. V was clipped by 3 bases and J by 5 bases; unmatched bases: 10. From germline, CDR1 is DFQATT and CDR2 SNEGSKA (reference sequence). The CDR3 extends over 14 amino acids. This CDR3 is CSARREASGHEQYF. The CDR3 bases are TGCAGTGCTAGGCGCGAGGCTAGCGGCCACGAGCAGTACTTC.

The chain joins TRBV14 to TRBJ2-5; maybe TRBD2 (6 bases). The DNA matches TRBJ2-1 better at its end, which makes the J call doubtful. The CDR3 runs to 15 residues. CDR1 and CDR2 from the germline V gene are SGHDN and FVKESK. CDR3 region: CASSPISGGGETQFF. The CDR3 DNA follows: TGTGCCAGCAGCCCCATTAGCGGAGGTGGAGAGACCCAGTTCTTC.

This sequence joins TRBV20-1 and TRBJ1-3; 8 bases are shared with TRBD1. Unmatched junction bases numbered 10, after V lost 4 bases and J lost 2 bases. The CDR3 consists of 16 residues. Germline V gives CDR1 DFQATT, CDR2 SNEGSKA (reference sequence). CDR3 bases: TGCAGTGCTACCTTAGACAGGGGAAAAGCTGGAAACACCATATATTTT. Translating gives CSATLDRGKAGNTIYF.